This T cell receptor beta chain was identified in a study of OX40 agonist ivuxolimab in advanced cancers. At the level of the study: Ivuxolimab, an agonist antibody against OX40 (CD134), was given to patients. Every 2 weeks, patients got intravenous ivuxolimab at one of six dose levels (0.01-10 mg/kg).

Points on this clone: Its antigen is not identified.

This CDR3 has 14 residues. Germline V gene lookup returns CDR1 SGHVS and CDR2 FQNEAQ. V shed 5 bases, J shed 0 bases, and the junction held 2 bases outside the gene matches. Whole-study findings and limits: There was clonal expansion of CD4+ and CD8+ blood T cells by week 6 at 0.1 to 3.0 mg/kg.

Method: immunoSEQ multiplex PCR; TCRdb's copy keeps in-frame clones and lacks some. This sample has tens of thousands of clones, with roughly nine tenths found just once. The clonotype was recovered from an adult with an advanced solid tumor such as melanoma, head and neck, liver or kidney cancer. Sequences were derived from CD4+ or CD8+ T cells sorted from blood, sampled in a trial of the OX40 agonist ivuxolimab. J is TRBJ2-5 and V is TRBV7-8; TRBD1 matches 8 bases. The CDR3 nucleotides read TGTGCCAGCAGCCGACAGGGGAACCAAGAGACCCAGTACTTC. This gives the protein CASSRQGNQETQYF. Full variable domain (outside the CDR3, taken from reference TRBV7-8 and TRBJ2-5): GAGVSQSPRYKVAKRGQDVALRCDPISGHVSLFWYQQALGQGPEFLTYFQNEAQLDKSGLPSDRFFAERPEGSVSTLKIQRTQQEDSAVYLCASSRQGNQETQYFGPGTRLLVL.